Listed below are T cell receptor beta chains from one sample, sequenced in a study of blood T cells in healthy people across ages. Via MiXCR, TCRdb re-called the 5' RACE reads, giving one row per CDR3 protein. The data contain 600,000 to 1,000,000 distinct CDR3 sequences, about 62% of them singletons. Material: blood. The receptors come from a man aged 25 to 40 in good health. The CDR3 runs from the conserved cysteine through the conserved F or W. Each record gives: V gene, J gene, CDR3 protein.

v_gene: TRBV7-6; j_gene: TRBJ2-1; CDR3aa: CASSFLGQGAYEQFF
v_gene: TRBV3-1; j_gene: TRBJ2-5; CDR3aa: CASSQVRTSGGLQETQYF
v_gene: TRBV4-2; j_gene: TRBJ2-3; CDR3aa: CASSQDFQSGGTTDTQYF
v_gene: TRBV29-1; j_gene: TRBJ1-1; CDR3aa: CSVVTFTGGGSGTEAFF
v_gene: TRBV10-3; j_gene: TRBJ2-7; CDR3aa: CAISPDSLGVSYEQYF
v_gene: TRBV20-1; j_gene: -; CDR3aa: CSARSGTSPYNEQYF
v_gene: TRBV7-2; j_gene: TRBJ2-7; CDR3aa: CASSLTTGLEQYF
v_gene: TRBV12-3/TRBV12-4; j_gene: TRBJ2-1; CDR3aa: CASSLTALNEQFF
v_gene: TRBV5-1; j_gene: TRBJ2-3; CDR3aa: CASQQGGSSNTDTQYF
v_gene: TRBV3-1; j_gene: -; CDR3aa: CASSQDLNPSSETQYF
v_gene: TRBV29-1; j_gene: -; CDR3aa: CSACLAKGCYEQYF
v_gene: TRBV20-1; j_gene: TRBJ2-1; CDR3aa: CSASLLTWETQFF
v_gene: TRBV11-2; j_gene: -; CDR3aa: CASSLGGLAGGNYEQYF
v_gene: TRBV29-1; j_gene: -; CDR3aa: CSIGHETYNEQYF